This T cell receptor beta chain derives from a study of cytomegalovirus exposure and HLA in healthy donors. 13 Jbeta primers and 60 Vbeta primers were used for the PCR. Repertoires were generated with immunoSEQ multiplex PCR, while TCRdb's copy carries only in-frame clones and drops some. The table records over 50,000 clones, roughly 80% of them present only once. V gave up 1 base and J gave up 4 bases; unmatched junction bases: 9. The CDR3 runs 18 residues. CDR1 and CDR2 (germline): SGHVS, FNYEAQ. The sequenced sample was PBMCs. The J gene is TRBJ2-1, the V gene TRBV7-6, with 11 bases lining up with TRBD2. The receptor's source is a man aged 40-50 years in good health and CMV-seronegative. Written as DNA, the CDR3 is TGTGCCAGCAGCTTAGTGGGTAGCGGGGGGGCCGTTTACAATGAGCAGTTCTTC. Protein sequence: CASSLVGSGGAVYNEQFF.